Detailed here is one TCR beta chain. Sequenced by immunoSEQ multiplex PCR; TCRdb stores in-frame clones only, minus some. Altogether 200,000 to 250,000 clones are present, roughly 88% being singletons, with the ten largest covering about 4%. Germline V gene sequence: CDR1 MGHDK, CDR2 SYGVNS. J lost 2 bases, V lost 1 base, and 3 bases had no gene match. This CDR3 is 16 amino acids long. This entry belongs to a study of blood T cell repertoires in COVID-19. Study context: From T cells, B-cell-depleted T cells, or PBMCs came the material, which was cDNA or gDNA.

Researchers sorted participants into cohorts using their self-reported clinical history. The genes are TRBV25-1 and TRBJ1-3; 9 bases match TRBD1. The sequenced sample was PBMCs or T cells enriched from blood (not recorded which). The source is a woman in her thirties who had been exposed to COVID-19. CDR3 bases: TGTGCCAGCAGTGAATTAGGGACAGGGACTGGAAACACCATATATTTT. Protein: CASSELGTGTGNTIYF.